This T cell receptor (beta chain) was obtained from a study of blood T cell repertoires in COVID-19. The CDR3 has 13 amino acids. J gave up 4 bases and V 7 bases, and 3 bases lay outside the gene matches. Germline assignment: CDR1 MNHEY and CDR2 SMNVEV (reference sequence). Here immunoSEQ multiplex PCR was the method, and the copy in TCRdb shows in-frame clones only, minus some. The table lists some 320,000 clones, 70% to 90% of them singletons. V is TRBV27 and J is TRBJ1-4; 7 positions match TRBD1. The sequenced material came from peripheral blood. The clonotype was recovered from a young woman who had recovered from COVID-19. The CDR3 is CASTTGFNEKLFF. In DNA, the CDR3 is TGTGCCAGCACGACAGGGTTTAATGAAAAACTGTTTTTT.